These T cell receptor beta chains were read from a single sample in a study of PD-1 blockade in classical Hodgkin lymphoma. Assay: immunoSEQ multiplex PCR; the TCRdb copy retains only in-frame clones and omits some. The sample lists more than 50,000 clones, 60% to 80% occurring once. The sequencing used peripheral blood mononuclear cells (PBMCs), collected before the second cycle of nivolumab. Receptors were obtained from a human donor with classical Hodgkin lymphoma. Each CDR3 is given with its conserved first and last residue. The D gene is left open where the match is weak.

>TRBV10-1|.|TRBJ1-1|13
CASSAGVGTEAFF
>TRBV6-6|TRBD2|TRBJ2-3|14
CASSAGGSTDTQYF
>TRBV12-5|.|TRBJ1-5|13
CASGYDNVGPQHF
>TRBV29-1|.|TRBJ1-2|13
CSVESQINYGYTF
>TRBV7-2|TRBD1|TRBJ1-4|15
CASSQRQGWGEKLFF
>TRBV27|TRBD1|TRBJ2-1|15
CASAGQGANYNEQFF
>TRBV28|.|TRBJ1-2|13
CASSPSLSYGYTF
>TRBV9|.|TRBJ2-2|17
CASSALQRVGNTGELFF
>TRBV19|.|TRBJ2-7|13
CASSKGRFYEQYF
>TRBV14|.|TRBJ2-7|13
CASSQVSGYEQYF
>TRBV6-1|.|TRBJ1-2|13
CASSEAIGGRYTF
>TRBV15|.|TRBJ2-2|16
CATSRDLSLTTGELFF
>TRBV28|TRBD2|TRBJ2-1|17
CASSSMETSWENNEQFF
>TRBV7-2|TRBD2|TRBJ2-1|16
CASSLGGTSGFNEQFF
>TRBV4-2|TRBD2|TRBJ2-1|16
CASNQGGGTSTNEQFF
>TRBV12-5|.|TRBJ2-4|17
CASGLVLGHLAKNIQYF
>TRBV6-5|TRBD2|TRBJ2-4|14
CASSYSFGGDIQYF
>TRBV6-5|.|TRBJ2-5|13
CASSFPGVETQYF
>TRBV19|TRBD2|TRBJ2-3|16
CASSTGLAGRTDTQYF
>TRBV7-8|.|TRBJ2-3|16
CASSLWEVASTDTQYF
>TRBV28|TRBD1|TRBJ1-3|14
CASRLDRAGNTIYF
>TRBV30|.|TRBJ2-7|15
CAWSDGPWGSYEQYF
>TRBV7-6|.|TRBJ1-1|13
CASSQTVNTEAFF
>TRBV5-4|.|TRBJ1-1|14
CASSLGGENSEAFF
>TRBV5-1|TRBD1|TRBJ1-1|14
CASSWDRMNTEAFF
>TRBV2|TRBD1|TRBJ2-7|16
CASRKPGTGSPYEQYF
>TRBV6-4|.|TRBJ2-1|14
CASSDSTERDEQFF
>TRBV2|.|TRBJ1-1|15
CASTLGGALNTEAFF
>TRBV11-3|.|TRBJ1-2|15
CASSLVYESSDGYTF
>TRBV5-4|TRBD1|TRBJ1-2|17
CASSLAHPGQGPRGYTF
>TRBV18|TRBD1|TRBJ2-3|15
CASSLRDRVADTQYF
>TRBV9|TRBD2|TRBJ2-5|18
CASSGKGASGAPLETQYF
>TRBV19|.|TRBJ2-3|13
CASSLGGTDTQYF
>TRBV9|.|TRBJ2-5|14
CASSAGAVRETQYF
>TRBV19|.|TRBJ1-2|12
CASGGMNYGYTF
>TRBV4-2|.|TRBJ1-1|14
CASSQRGADTEAFF
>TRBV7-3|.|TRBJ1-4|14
CASSLALGNEKLFF
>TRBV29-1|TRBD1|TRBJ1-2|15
CSVTGGSKANYGYTF
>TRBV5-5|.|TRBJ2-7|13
CASSLILTYEQYF